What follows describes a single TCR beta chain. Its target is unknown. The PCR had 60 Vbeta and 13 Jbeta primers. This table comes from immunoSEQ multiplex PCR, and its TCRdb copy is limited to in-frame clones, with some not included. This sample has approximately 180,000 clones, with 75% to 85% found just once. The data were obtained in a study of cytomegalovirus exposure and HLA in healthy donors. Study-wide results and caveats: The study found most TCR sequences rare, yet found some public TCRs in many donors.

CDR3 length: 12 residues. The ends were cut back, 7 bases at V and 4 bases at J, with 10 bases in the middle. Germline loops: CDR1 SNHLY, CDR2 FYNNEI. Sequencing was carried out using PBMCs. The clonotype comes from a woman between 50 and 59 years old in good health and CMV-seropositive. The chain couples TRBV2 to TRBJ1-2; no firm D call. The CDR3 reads CASTRGSYGYTF. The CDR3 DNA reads TGTGCCAGCACCCGAGGAAGCTATGGCTACACCTTC.